Each of the 20 T cell receptor beta chains below was sequenced from the same sample in a study of T cells in Graves' hyperthyroidism and ophthalmopathy. The investigators amplified TCR beta CDR3 regions from RNA transcripts. When the TCR CDR3 underwent first-round RT-PCR, the HTBI primer set was used. Via MiXCR, TCRdb re-called the multiplex PCR reads, giving one row per CDR3 protein. Of around 760,000 distinct CDR3 sequences detected, roughly a third appear once; the ten largest clones hold 31%. The sequencing sample was made of blood. The receptor source for this set is a woman between 40 and 55 years old with Graves' hyperthyroidism.

In DNA form, the CDR3 reads TGTGCCATCAGTGAGGTTGGAGCCAACGTCCTGACTTTC. Protein sequence: CAISEVGANVLTF. V gene TRBV10-3 combines with J gene TRBJ2-6; D gene ambiguous. Germline CDR1 and CDR2: ENHRY and SYGVKD. Trimming stripped 2 bases from V and 7 bases from J, with 6 bases between. This CDR3 is 13 amino acids long.

Only a few counts were recorded for this clonotype. This chain joins TRBV2 and TRBJ2-5; no clear D. Germline-derived CDR1 and CDR2 are SNHLY and FYNNEI. The CDR3 is 14 residues long. V was cut by 5 bases and J by 0 bases, with 10 bases left in between. CDR3 protein: CASSFGNYQETQYF. In nucleotides, the CDR3 is TGTGCCAGCAGTTTTGGAAACTACCAAGAGACCCAGTACTTC.

The V gene is TRBV7-8, the J gene TRBJ2-3; 12 bases agree with TRBD1. Trimming removed 5 bases from V and 7 bases from J; junction bases left unmatched: 7. The CDR3 has 15 residues. The germline gives CDR1 SGHVS, CDR2 FQNEAQ. The CDR3 here is CASSPPGQGANTQYF. For the CDR3, the DNA is TGTGCCAGCAGCCCACCGGGACAGGGGGCGAATACGCAGTATTTT.

Concerning this clonotype itself: A much larger clone differs from this one at a single base, so this may be a read error. V and J are TRBV20-1 and TRBJ2-7; D is tentatively TRBD1 or TRBD2 (5 bases each). Per the germline V gene, CDR1 is DFQATT and CDR2 is SNEGSKA (reference sequence). The CDR3 is 13 residues long. CDR3 coding DNA: TGCAGTGCCCCCGAGGGGCCGCCATACGAGCAGTGCTTC. Amino acid sequence: CSAPEGPPYEQCF.

The sample holds one count of this clonotype. The V call is TRBV9, the J call TRBJ2-3; TRBD2 agrees at 12 bases. The CDR3 is 17 amino acids. Losses at the gene ends were 3 bases for V and 0 bases for J; bases not matched to a gene: 5. Germline CDR1 is SGDLS and CDR2 is YYNGEE. CDR3 sequence: CASSALAGGSSTDTQYF. CDR3 sequence (DNA): TGTGCCAGCAGCGCACTAGCGGGGGGCTCTAGCACAGATACGCAGTATTTT.

Remarks on this clonotype: One base away lies a much larger clone, so this may be a sequencing read error. This chain links TRBV7-9 with TRBJ1-1; TRBD1 might be the D (6 bases). There are 14 residues in the CDR3. The germline gives CDR1 SEHNR, CDR2 FQNEAQ (reference sequence). In DNA, the CDR3 is TGTGTCAGCAGCCCCGCGGACAGAAACACTGAAGCTTTCTTT. Its protein product is CVSSPADRNTEAFF.

J is TRBJ2-7 and V is TRBV10-1; 12 bases are shared with TRBD2. Trimming cost V 9 bases and J 3 bases; bases outside gene matches: 3. This CDR3 region has 13 residues. Per the germline V gene, CDR1 is WNHNN and CDR2 is SYGVQD (reference sequence). CDR3 region: CASPLAGGYEQYF. The CDR3 DNA sequence: TGCGCCAGTCCACTAGCGGGAGGCTACGAGCAGTACTTC.

V usage is TRBV5-1 and J usage is TRBJ1-5, with 12 bases matching TRBD1. The CDR3 loop spans 15 amino acids. From germline, CDR1 is SGHRS and CDR2 YFSETQ. V was clipped by 5 bases and J by 7 bases; unmatched bases: 7. CDR3 coding DNA: TGCGCCAGCAGTTCGGGACAGGGGGCAAACCAGCCCCAGCATTTT. This gives the protein CASSSGQGANQPQHF.

At least ten counts were recorded for this clonotype. The chain couples TRBV7-2 to TRBJ1-2; 7 bases fit TRBD1. The CDR3 has 15 amino acids. V lost 5 bases and J lost 0; bases outside the gene matches: 6. The V gene's germline CDR1 is SGHTA and CDR2 FQGNSA. The CDR3 nucleotides are TGTGCCAGCAGCAGGGGGGACAGTGCTAACTATGGCTACACCTTC. This sequence encodes CASSRGDSANYGYTF.

This clonotype was counted only a few times. This chain joins TRBV5-6 and TRBJ1-2; no definite D call. CDR3 length equals 16 residues. V lost 1 base, J lost 8 bases, and 21 bases lay in between. Germline lookup yields CDR1 SGHDT and CDR2 YYEEEE. The CDR3 reads CASSLWASGGPRGYTF. The CDR3 nucleotides read TGTGCCAGCAGCTTGTGGGCGAGCGGTGGACCTAGGGGCTACACCTTC.

This clonotype was counted at least ten times. V and J are TRBV7-6 and TRBJ2-7; D ambiguous. Trimming removed 0 bases at V and 12 bases at J, with 15 bases between. Germline values: CDR1 SGHVS, CDR2 FNYEAQ. The CDR3 loop spans 13 amino acids. The CDR3 loop is CASSLAGGGIPYF. In DNA, the CDR3 is TGTGCCAGCAGCTTAGCCGGTGGTGGTATTCCGTACTTC.

This clonotype came up a few times. The rearrangement joins TRBV9 to TRBJ2-5; 12 positions agree with TRBD2. The germline V gene encodes CDR1 SGDLS and CDR2 YYNGEE. This CDR3 comprises 19 residues. V lost 1 base to trimming and J lost 0 bases; unmatched junction nucleotides: 10. The CDR3 DNA is TGTGCCAGCAGCGTAACGATCGGACTAGCGGGGCCGTACCAAGAGACCCAGTACTTC. Translating gives CASSVTIGLAGPYQETQYF.

This clonotype was counted only a few times. The chain joins TRBV6-5 to TRBJ1-2, with D perhaps matching TRBD1 (6 bases). With 6 bases removed from V and 4 bases from J, the gap between germline ends came to 18 bases. This CDR3 spans 15 amino acids. In germline, CDR1 is MNHEY, CDR2 SVGAGI. CDR3 residues: CASSNRAVNRYGYTF. For the CDR3, the DNA is TGTGCCAGCAGCAACAGGGCCGTTAATCGCTATGGCTACACCTTC.

This clonotype has a count of ten or more. The chain links TRBV29-1 to TRBJ2-7, with 8 bases fitting TRBD1. V shed 4 bases and J 2 bases; nucleotides not matched to a gene: 7. From germline, CDR1 is SQVTM and CDR2 ANQGSEA. This CDR3 comprises 14 residues. The CDR3 reads CSVAYLTGAYEQYF. Written as DNA, the CDR3 is TGCAGCGTTGCCTACTTGACAGGGGCCTACGAGCAGTACTTC.

This clonotype has a handful of counts. Its ends do not fully match the called genes, so a read error is possible. This rearrangement joins TRBV7-7 to TRBJ2-3; 12 bases are a match to TRBD1. Looked up from germline, CDR1 is SSHAT and CDR2 is FNYEAQ (reference sequence). This CDR3 has 15 residues. CDR3 residues: CASSPGTGGRDTQYF. CDR3 DNA: TGTGCTAGCAGCCCGGGGACAGGGGGCAGAGATACGCAGTATTTT.

Ten or more counts support this clonotype. The J gene is TRBJ2-7, the V gene TRBV6-2 or TRBV6-3; TRBD2 agrees at 11 bases. Per germline, CDR1 MNHEY and CDR2 SVGEGT. V was pared by 6 bases and J by 6 bases, with 10 bases of the junction left unmatched. This CDR3 is built from 15 residues. CDR3 protein: CASRTGTSGLSEQYF. Written as DNA, the CDR3 is TGTGCCAGCAGAACCGGGACTAGCGGCCTATCCGAGCAGTACTTC.

This chain connects TRBV27 to TRBJ2-7; D unclear. The CDR3 length is 11 residues. V was pared by 4 bases and J by 6 bases, with 7 bases between. The germline V gene encodes CDR1 MNHEY and CDR2 SMNVEV (reference sequence). CDR3 sequence: CASSCEPEQYF. In DNA form, the CDR3 reads TGTGCCAGCAGTTGTGAACCCGAGCAGTACTTC.

This clonotype occurred many times. The rearrangement joins TRBV13 to TRBJ2-5; no firm D call. Germline assignment: CDR1 PRHDT and CDR2 FYEKMQ (reference sequence). The CDR3 loop spans 12 amino acids. V lost 4 bases and J lost 3, with 6 bases in between. CDR3 sequence: CASSSLKETQYF. Here the CDR3 DNA reads TGTGCCAGCAGCTCACTGAAAGAGACCCAGTACTTC.

This clonotype was found many times. This chain links TRBV7-2 with TRBJ1-5; 9 positions agree with TRBD1. The CDR3 spans 14 residues. Trimming at V came to 6 bases and at J to 4 bases, leaving 4 bases not matched to a gene. Germline V gene sequence: CDR1 SGHTA, CDR2 FQGNSA. The CDR3 region is CASSRTGENQPQHF. The CDR3 DNA sequence: TGTGCCAGCAGTCGGACAGGGGAGAATCAGCCCCAGCATTTT.

This clonotype has at least ten counts. This rearrangement joins TRBV5-5 to TRBJ1-1; D may be TRBD1 (6 bases). Germline-derived CDR1 and CDR2 are SGHKS and YYEKEE (reference sequence). The CDR3 consists of 12 residues. V lost 4 bases, J lost 10 bases, and 14 bases lay in between. As DNA, the CDR3 is TGTGCCAGCAGCCTTCGACAGGAAAGAGCTTTCTTT. Residues: CASSLRQERAFF.